This T cell receptor (beta chain) was profiled in a study of cytomegalovirus exposure and HLA in healthy donors. 13 Jbeta primers and 60 Vbeta primers were used for the PCR. The method was immunoSEQ multiplex PCR; TCRdb's version includes in-frame clones alone and lacks a portion of them. The data show around 160,000 clones, over 80% seen once. Study outcomes and limitations: Later, an analysis showed that TCR beta chains associated with HLA were more clonally expanded than others that were equally common.

Germline CDR1 is SNHLY and CDR2 is FYNNEI. This CDR3 is 16 amino acids long. J was trimmed by 5 bases and V by 6 bases; bases with no gene match: 5. Points on this clone: The antigen remains undetermined.

The source is a man aged 50 to 60 in good health and CMV-seropositive. The source material was PBMCs. J is TRBJ2-2 and V is TRBV2; 14 bases match TRBD2. CDR3 DNA sequence: TGTGCCAGCAGCGATGGACTAGCGGGGGGTACCGGGGAGCTGTTTTTT. Amino acids: CASSDGLAGGTGELFF.